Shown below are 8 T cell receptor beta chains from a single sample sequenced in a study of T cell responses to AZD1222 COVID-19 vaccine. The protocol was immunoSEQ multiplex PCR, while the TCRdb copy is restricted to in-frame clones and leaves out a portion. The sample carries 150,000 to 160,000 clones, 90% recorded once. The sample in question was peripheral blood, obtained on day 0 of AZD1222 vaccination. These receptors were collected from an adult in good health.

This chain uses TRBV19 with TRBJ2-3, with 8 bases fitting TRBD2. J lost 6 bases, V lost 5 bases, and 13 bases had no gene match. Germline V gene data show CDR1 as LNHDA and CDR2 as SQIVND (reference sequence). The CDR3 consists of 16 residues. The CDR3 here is CASSVSGSDARDTQYF. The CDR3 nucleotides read TGTGCCAGTAGTGTGAGCGGGAGTGATGCCAGGGATACGCAGTATTTT.

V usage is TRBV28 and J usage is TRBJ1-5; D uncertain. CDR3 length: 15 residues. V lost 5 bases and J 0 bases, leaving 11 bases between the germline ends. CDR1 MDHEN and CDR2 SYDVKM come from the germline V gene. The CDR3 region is CASSVEKISNQPQHF. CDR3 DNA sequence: TGTGCCAGCAGTGTAGAGAAGATTAGCAATCAGCCCCAGCATTTT.

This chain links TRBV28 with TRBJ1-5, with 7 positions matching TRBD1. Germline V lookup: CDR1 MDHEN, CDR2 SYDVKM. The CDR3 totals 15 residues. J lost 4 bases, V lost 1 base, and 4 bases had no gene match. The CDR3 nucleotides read TGTGCCAGCAGTTTATCAGGGGGGGGTAATCAGCCCCAGCATTTT. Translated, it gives CASSLSGGGNQPQHF.

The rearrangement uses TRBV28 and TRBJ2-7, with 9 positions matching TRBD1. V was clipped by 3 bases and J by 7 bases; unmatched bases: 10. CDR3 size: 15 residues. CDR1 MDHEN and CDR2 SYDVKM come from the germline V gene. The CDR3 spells CASSLVWTGVEEQYF. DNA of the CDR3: TGTGCCAGCAGTTTGGTGTGGACAGGGGTGGAGGAGCAGTACTTC.

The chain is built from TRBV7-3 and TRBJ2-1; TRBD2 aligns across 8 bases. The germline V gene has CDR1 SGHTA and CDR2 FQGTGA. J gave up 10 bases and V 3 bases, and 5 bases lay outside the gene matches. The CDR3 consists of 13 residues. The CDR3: CASSFRLAGEQFF. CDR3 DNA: TGTGCCAGCAGCTTTCGCTTAGCGGGAGAGCAGTTCTTC.

The CDR3 coding sequence is TGTGCCAGCATCCCAGGGGCTCTTAACACTGAAGCTTTCTTT. Its protein is CASIPGALNTEAFF. The genes are TRBV27 and TRBJ1-1, with D tentatively TRBD1 (6 bases). V lost 7 bases, J lost 2 bases, and 14 bases lay in between. The germline V gene has CDR1 MNHEY and CDR2 SMNVEV (reference sequence). The CDR3 consists of 14 residues.

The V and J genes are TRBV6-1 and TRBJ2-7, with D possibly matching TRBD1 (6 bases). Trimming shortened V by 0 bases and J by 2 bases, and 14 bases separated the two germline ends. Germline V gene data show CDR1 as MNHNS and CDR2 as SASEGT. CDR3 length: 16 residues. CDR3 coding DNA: TGTGCCAGCAGTGAAGCCTTCTATACAGGGACCTACGAGCAGTACTTC. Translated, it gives CASSEAFYTGTYEQYF.

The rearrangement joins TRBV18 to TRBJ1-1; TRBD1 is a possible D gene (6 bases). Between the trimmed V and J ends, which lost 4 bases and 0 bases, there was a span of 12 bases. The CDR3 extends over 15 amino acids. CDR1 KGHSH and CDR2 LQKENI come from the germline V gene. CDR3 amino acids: CASSRIQGVNTEAFF. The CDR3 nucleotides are TGTGCCAGCTCACGAATACAGGGAGTGAACACTGAAGCTTTCTTT.